These 11 T cell receptor beta chains originate from one sample sequenced in a study of T cells in Graves' hyperthyroidism and ophthalmopathy. There were TCR beta CDR3 regions amplified from RNA transcripts. RT-PCR in the first round (using the HTBI primer set) targeted the TCR CDR3. TCRdb independently ran MiXCR on the multiplex PCR reads; one entry per CDR3 protein. The profile shows about 260,000 distinct CDR3 sequences, about 16% of them singletons. The material sequenced was blood. The receptors here all came from a woman aged 18-30 years with Graves' ophthalmopathy.

This clonotype was counted at least ten times. V gene TRBV12-3 or TRBV12-4 combines with J gene TRBJ1-1, with TRBD1 as a possible D gene (5 bases). Deletions cut 3 bases from V and 5 bases from J, with 13 bases between. The CDR3 contains 14 residues. CDR3 sequence (DNA): TGTGCCAGCAGTTTGAGGGGTCTGGGTACTGAAGCTTTCTTT. It codes for CASSLRGLGTEAFF.

This clonotype was observed many times. The V and J genes are TRBV27 and TRBJ1-1; TRBD1 matches at 7 bases. The CDR3 consists of 15 residues. With 4 bases clipped from V and 5 bases from J, the junction kept 10 bases outside the gene matches. In germline, CDR1 is MNHEY, CDR2 SMNVEV (reference sequence). CDR3 sequence: CASSSMAGGMTEAFF. CDR3 DNA sequence: TGTGCCAGCAGTTCCATGGCAGGGGGTATGACTGAAGCTTTCTTT.

This clonotype was counted ten times or more. The chain recombines TRBV28 with TRBJ2-7, with 8 bases lining up with TRBD1. This CDR3 comprises 14 residues. J lost 6 bases, V lost 6 bases, and 10 bases had no gene match. CDR1 and CDR2 from the germline V gene are MDHEN and SYDVKM. The CDR3 region is CASRWTGWVGEQYF. In nucleotides, the CDR3 is TGTGCCAGCAGATGGACAGGGTGGGTCGGCGAGCAGTACTTC.

This clonotype showed up many times. This sequence joins TRBV28 and TRBJ2-3, with a tentative D call TRBD1 (6 bases). Germline CDR1 reads MDHEN; CDR2 reads SYDVKM. The CDR3 totals 15 residues. V was cut by 10 bases and J by 0 bases, with 17 bases left in between. DNA for the CDR3: TGTGCCACCCACAGGGACCAATATAGCACAGATACGCAGTATTTT. Translated, it gives CATHRDQYSTDTQYF.

This clonotype was seen a single time. A read error may be the cause here, since a much bigger clone is one base away. The chain carries TRBV7-6 and TRBJ2-7, with D unclear. V lost 6 bases and J 7 bases, leaving 10 bases between the germline ends. CDR1 is SGHVS and CDR2 is FNYEAQ in the germline V gene. The CDR3 extends over 11 amino acids. The CDR3 protein is CASSGWGEQYF. CDR3 DNA: TGTGCCAGCAGTGGGTGGGGTGAGCAGTACTTC.

Points on this clonotype: The DNA is omitted, as the CDR3 cannot be located on it reliably, and the CDR3 follows TCRdb's listing. This chain links TRBV2 with TRBJ1-1. The CDR3 extends over 22 residues, inclusive of both ends. Per the germline V gene, CDR1 is SNHLY and CDR2 is FYNNEI. The CDR3 loop is CASSEGDYTFGSGPRRGAKAFF.

This sequence joins TRBV20-1 and TRBJ1-3; no reliable D call. The CDR3 has 14 residues. The germline gives CDR1 DFQATT, CDR2 SNEGSKA (reference sequence). Trimming shortened V by 3 bases and J by 0 bases, and 9 bases separated the two germline ends. CDR3 coding DNA: TGCAGTGCTAGGCCCAACCTCTCTGGAAACACCATATATTTT. Translating it yields CSARPNLSGNTIYF.

The CDR3 nucleotides read TGTGCCTGGGAAAATACAGGGGGCGGATTACGGCAGCCCCAGCATTTT. It yields the protein CAWENTGGGLRQPQHF. The chain carries TRBV30 and TRBJ1-5; 9 nucleotides agree with TRBD1. This CDR3 is built from 16 residues. After removal of 5 bases from V and 7 bases from J, the junction contained 15 bases not matched to a gene. In germline, CDR1 is GTSNPN, CDR2 SVGIG (reference sequence).

This clonotype was counted ten times or more. This chain connects TRBV15 to TRBJ1-1, with 7 bases identical to TRBD1. V lost 5 bases, J lost 3 bases, and 12 bases stayed unmatched. Germline loops: CDR1 LNHNV, CDR2 YYDKDF (reference sequence). The CDR3 has 16 amino acids. This CDR3 reads CATSLDREVSHTEAFF. DNA for the CDR3: TGTGCCACCAGCCTAGACAGGGAGGTTTCGCACACTGAAGCTTTCTTT.

The chain carries TRBV28 and TRBJ1-5, with D maybe TRBD1 (6 bases). Between the trimmed V and J ends, which lost 4 bases and 7 bases, there was a span of 17 bases. This CDR3 comprises 15 residues. CDR1 is MDHEN and CDR2 is SYDVKM in the germline V gene. CDR3 DNA sequence: TGTGCCAGCAGTTCTCTAGGGGGAAGTCGGCAGCCCCAGCATTTT. Protein product: CASSSLGGSRQPQHF.

This clonotype was seen repeatedly, ten times or more. A clone one base away is much larger, so this may be a read error. The chain links TRBV2 to TRBJ2-5, with 7 nucleotides matching TRBD2. Germline assignment: CDR1 SNHLY and CDR2 FYNNEI. The CDR3 covers 18 residues. For the CDR3, the DNA is TGTGCCAGCAGGGACCAGCTATCAGCGGGGCGCAGCCAAGAGACCCGGTACTTC. Protein product: CASRDQLSAGRSQETRYF.